The 22 T cell receptor beta chains below all came from one sample that was sequenced in a study of blood T cell repertoires in COVID-19. Generated by immunoSEQ multiplex PCR, the TCRdb table keeps only in-frame clones and is missing some. The sample holds fewer than 200,000 clones; roughly 78% are singletons and the top ten take 6.5% to 7%. The material sequenced was peripheral blood. The receptors were gathered from a man between 65 and 79 years old with active or convalescent COVID-19.

The chain combines TRBV13 with TRBJ2-3, with D possibly matching TRBD2 (5 bases). Germline V gene sequence: CDR1 PRHDT, CDR2 FYEKMQ (reference sequence). V was pared by 5 bases and J by 10 bases, with 10 bases between. CDR3 length: 11 residues. The CDR3 DNA reads TGTGCCAGCAGCGTCGGGGATTCGCAGTATTTT. Encoded protein: CASSVGDSQYF.

V gene TRBV27 combines with J gene TRBJ2-7; 11 bases align to TRBD2. Losses at the gene ends were 6 bases for V and 5 bases for J; bases not matched to a gene: 3. The CDR3 has 13 amino acids. Germline CDR1 is MNHEY and CDR2 is SMNVEV (reference sequence). The CDR3 region is CASRGTSGDEQYF. In nucleotides, the CDR3 is TGTGCCAGCAGGGGGACTAGCGGAGACGAGCAGTACTTC.

V usage is TRBV27 and J usage is TRBJ1-6; D perhaps matches TRBD1 (5 bases). This CDR3 has 15 amino acids. CDR1 is MNHEY, CDR2 SMNVEV, per germline (reference sequence). With 6 bases removed from V and 2 bases from J, the gap between germline ends came to 11 bases. This CDR3 is CASSLDSPYNSPLHF. The CDR3 coding sequence is TGTGCCAGCAGCCTCGACAGCCCCTATAATTCACCCCTCCACTTT.

The chain recombines TRBV6-4 with TRBJ2-3; perhaps TRBD2 as D (6 bases). V lost 4 bases and J 0 bases, leaving 11 bases between the germline ends. Looked up from germline, CDR1 is MRHNA and CDR2 is SNTAGT. This CDR3 spans 15 amino acids. CDR3: CASSVTSISTDTQYF. For the CDR3, the DNA is TGTGCCAGCAGTGTTACTAGCATCAGCACAGATACGCAGTATTTT.

V is TRBV14 and J is TRBJ1-1, with D unresolved. Trimming removed 4 bases at V and 3 bases at J, with 9 bases between. The CDR3 spans 13 residues. CDR1 is SGHDN and CDR2 is FVKESK in the germline V gene. CDR3 nucleotides: TGTGCCAGCAGCCTTGGAGCGTACACTGAAGCTTTCTTT. Translated, it gives CASSLGAYTEAFF.

The chain carries TRBV5-1 and TRBJ1-1; D uncertain. The CDR3 runs 14 residues. V dropped 2 bases and J dropped 4 bases, with 12 bases sitting between them. Looked up from germline, CDR1 is SGHRS and CDR2 is YFSETQ. CDR3 in amino acids: CASSLMSPGTEAFF. CDR3 sequence (DNA): TGCGCCAGCAGCTTAATGTCGCCGGGCACTGAAGCTTTCTTT.

V gene TRBV5-1 combines with J gene TRBJ1-2, with 10 bases that match TRBD1. The CDR3 is made up of 17 amino acids. Trimming at V came to 4 bases and at J to 6 bases, leaving 15 bases not matched to a gene. Germline loops: CDR1 SGHRS, CDR2 YFSETQ. In DNA form, the CDR3 reads TGCGCCAGCAGCACCTCCGGGACAGGGGCAGCTTTAGATGGCTACACCTTC. It is translated as CASSTSGTGAALDGYTF. Full variable domain (outside the CDR3, taken from reference TRBV5-1 and TRBJ1-2): KAGVTQTPRYLIKTRGQQVTLSCSPISGHRSVSWYQQTPGQGLQFLFEYFSETQRNKGNFPGRFSGRQFSNSRSEMNVSTLELGDSALYLCASSTSGTGAALDGYTFGSGTRLTVV.

The chain uses TRBV27 and TRBJ2-1, with a possible D match to TRBD2 (6 bases). The CDR3 consists of 15 residues. Germline-derived CDR1 and CDR2 are MNHEY and SMNVEV (reference sequence). Deletions cut 2 bases from V and 5 bases from J, with 13 bases between. The chain's CDR3 is CASSLLGGDHNEQFF. The DNA for the CDR3 is TGTGCCAGCAGTTTACTCGGGGGTGATCACAATGAGCAGTTCTTC.

The CDR3 DNA is TGCGCCAGCAGCTTAACAGGGTTGGGAGAGCAGTACTTC. It specifies CASSLTGLGEQYF. The rearrangement joins TRBV5-1 to TRBJ2-7, with D perhaps matching TRBD1 (6 bases). Germline CDR1 reads SGHRS; CDR2 reads YFSETQ. Deletions cut 2 bases from V and 7 bases from J, with 13 bases between. The length of the CDR3 is 13 residues.

The chain links TRBV19 to TRBJ1-1; 7 bases are a match to TRBD1. Germline CDR1 and CDR2: LNHDA and SQIVND (reference sequence). The CDR3 is made up of 14 amino acids. The V gene end was trimmed by 9 bases and the J gene end by 4 bases; junction bases not matched to a gene: 11. In DNA, the CDR3 is TGTGCCAGCACACAAAGGGCAGGGGGCACTGAAGCTTTCTTT. Protein sequence: CASTQRAGGTEAFF.

This clone appeared a few times. The chain combines TRBV19 with TRBJ1-2; TRBD1 matches 7 bases. The germline CDR1 and CDR2 sequences are LNHDA and SQIVND (reference sequence). V shed 4 bases, J shed 6 bases, and the junction held 5 bases outside the gene matches. The CDR3 runs 13 residues. CDR3: CASSKGTVDGYTF. CDR3 DNA sequence: TGTGCCAGTAGTAAGGGGACAGTGGATGGCTACACCTTC.

The rearrangement joins TRBV14 to TRBJ1-4, with 9 bases identical to TRBD1. V lost 4 bases, J lost 8 bases, and 11 bases stayed unmatched. This CDR3 has 16 residues. Germline V gives CDR1 SGHDN, CDR2 FVKESK. The CDR3 DNA reads TGTGCCAGCAGCCGCCGACAGGGGGTAATTGGAGAAAAACTGTTTTTT. Translated: CASSRRQGVIGEKLFF.

This rearrangement joins TRBV3-1 (or the pseudogene TRBV3-2) to TRBJ1-2, with 7 positions matching TRBD1. Trimming at V came to 8 bases and at J to 8 bases, leaving 11 bases not matched to a gene. This CDR3 spans 13 amino acids. Germline-derived CDR1 and CDR2 are LGHDT and YNNKEL (reference sequence). The CDR3 loop reads CASAGTELRGYTF. CDR3 DNA sequence: TGTGCCAGCGCCGGGACAGAGCTACGGGGCTACACCTTC.

The chain has TRBV18 and TRBJ2-5; D is possibly TRBD2 (6 bases). V lost 1 base, J lost 2 bases, and 8 bases lay in between. Germline V gene data show CDR1 as KGHSH and CDR2 as LQKENI. This CDR3 has 14 amino acids. In DNA, the CDR3 is TGTGCCAGCTCACCACGGGAGGAACAAGAGACCCAGTACTTC. Amino acids: CASSPREEQETQYF.

This chain joins TRBV18 and TRBJ2-6; D not resolved. Trimming removed 0 bases from V and 0 bases from J, with 9 bases in between. Germline values: CDR1 KGHSH, CDR2 LQKENI. This CDR3 has 17 amino acids. The CDR3 loop reads CASSPPNTRSGANVLTF. The CDR3, as DNA: TGTGCCAGCTCACCACCCAATACGCGCTCTGGGGCCAACGTCCTGACTTTC.

The chain recombines TRBV27 with TRBJ1-1, with 9 bases lining up with TRBD1. The junction had 6 bases not matched to a gene; V was cut back by 6 bases and J by 4 bases. From germline, CDR1 is MNHEY and CDR2 SMNVEV (reference sequence). The CDR3 covers 14 residues. This chain's CDR3 is CASRPGQGPTEAFF. The CDR3 region has the DNA TGTGCCAGCAGACCGGGACAGGGCCCCACTGAAGCTTTCTTT.

This clone was recorded only once. The chain joins TRBV3-1 (or the pseudogene TRBV3-2) to TRBJ1-4; TRBD1 matches at 9 bases. The CDR3 totals 15 residues. J gave up 5 bases and V 3 bases, and 4 bases lay outside the gene matches. The germline V gene has CDR1 LGHDT and CDR2 YNNKEL (reference sequence). DNA for the CDR3: TGTGCCAGCAGCCACCCGGGACAGGGCAATGAAAAACTGTTTTTT. Translated: CASSHPGQGNEKLFF.

This clone has more than one count but fewer than ten. The rearrangement uses TRBV27 and TRBJ1-6; tentative D call: TRBD1 (5 bases). The V end was cut by 6 bases, the J end by 10 bases, with 13 bases between. The germline CDR1 and CDR2 sequences are MNHEY and SMNVEV (reference sequence). The length of the CDR3 is 13 residues. CDR3 sequence (DNA): TGTGCCAGCAGAACAGGCTTAGAATCACCCCTCCACTTT. Residues: CASRTGLESPLHF.

V usage is TRBV6-6 and J usage is TRBJ1-1; D may be TRBD1 (6 bases). Germline V gene lookup returns CDR1 MNHNY and CDR2 SVGAGI (reference sequence). CDR3 size: 16 residues. Trimming removed 5 bases from V and 3 bases from J, with 19 bases in between. The CDR3 nucleotides read TGTGCCAGCAGTCGCTTCATACAGGGCGGTGACACTGAAGCTTTCTTT. Translating gives CASSRFIQGGDTEAFF.

This chain links TRBV7-2 with TRBJ2-5; D is ambiguous. The germline CDR1 and CDR2 sequences are SGHTA and FQGNSA. V lost 5 bases to trimming and J lost 2 bases, with 9 bases between them. This CDR3 spans 13 amino acids. Here the CDR3 DNA reads TGTGCCAGCAGCGTTATGAGGCAAGAGACCCAGTACTTC. Translating gives CASSVMRQETQYF.

This chain links TRBV9 with TRBJ2-3; TRBD2 agrees at 15 bases. CDR1 SGDLS and CDR2 YYNGEE come from the germline V gene. The CDR3 covers 20 residues. V gave up 4 bases and J gave up 0 bases; unmatched junction bases: 12. DNA for the CDR3: TGTGCCAGCAGCCCACGGGGACTAGCGGGGGGCTTTCCTAGCACAGATACGCAGTATTTT. Its translation: CASSPRGLAGGFPSTDTQYF.

The rearrangement uses TRBV4-2 and TRBJ1-5; 7 bases line up with TRBD1. This CDR3 comprises 12 residues. The germline V gene encodes CDR1 LGHNA and CDR2 YNFKEQ. With V trimmed by 4 bases and J by 11 bases, 5 bases remained unmatched. CDR3 nucleotide sequence: TGTGCCAGCAGCCGGAACCAGGGGGCCCAGCATTTT. Protein sequence: CASSRNQGAQHF.